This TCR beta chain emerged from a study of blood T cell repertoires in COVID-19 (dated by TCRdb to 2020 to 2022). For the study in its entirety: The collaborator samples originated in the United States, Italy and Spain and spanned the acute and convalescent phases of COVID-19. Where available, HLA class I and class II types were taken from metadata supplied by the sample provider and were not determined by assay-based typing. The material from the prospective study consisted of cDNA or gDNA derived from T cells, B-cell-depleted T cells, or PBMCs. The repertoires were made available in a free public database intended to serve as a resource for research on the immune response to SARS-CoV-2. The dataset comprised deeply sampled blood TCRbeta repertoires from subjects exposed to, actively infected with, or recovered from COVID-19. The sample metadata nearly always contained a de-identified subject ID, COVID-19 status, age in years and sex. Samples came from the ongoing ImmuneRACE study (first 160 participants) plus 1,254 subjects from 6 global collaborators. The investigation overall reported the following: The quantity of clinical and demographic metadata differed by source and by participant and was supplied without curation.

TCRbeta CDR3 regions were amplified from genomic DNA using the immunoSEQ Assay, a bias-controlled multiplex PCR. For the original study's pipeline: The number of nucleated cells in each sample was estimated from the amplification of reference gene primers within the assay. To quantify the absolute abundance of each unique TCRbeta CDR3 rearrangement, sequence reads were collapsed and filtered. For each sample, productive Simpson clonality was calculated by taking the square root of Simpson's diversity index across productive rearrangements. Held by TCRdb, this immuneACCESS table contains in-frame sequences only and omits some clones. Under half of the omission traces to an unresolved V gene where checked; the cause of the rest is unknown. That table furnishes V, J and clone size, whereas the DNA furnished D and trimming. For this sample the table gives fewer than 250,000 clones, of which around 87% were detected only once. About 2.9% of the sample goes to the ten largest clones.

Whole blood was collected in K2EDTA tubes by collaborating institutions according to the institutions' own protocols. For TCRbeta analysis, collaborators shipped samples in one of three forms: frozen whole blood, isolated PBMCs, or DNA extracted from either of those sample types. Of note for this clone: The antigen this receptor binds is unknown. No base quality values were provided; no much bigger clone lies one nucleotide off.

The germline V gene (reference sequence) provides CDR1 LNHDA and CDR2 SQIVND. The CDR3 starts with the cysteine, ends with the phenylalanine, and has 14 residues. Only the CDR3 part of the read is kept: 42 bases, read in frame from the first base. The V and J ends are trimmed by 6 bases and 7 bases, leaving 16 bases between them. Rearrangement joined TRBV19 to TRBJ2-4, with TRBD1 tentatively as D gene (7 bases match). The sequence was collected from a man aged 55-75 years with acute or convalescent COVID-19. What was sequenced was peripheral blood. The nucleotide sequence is TGTGCCAGTAGCGAATGGAGGGGGCTGAACATTCAGTACTTC. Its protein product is CASSEWRGLNIQYF.